The entry that follows covers one TCR beta chain sequence. This sample stems from a study of OX40 agonist ivuxolimab in advanced cancers. CDR3 size: 14 residues. Trimming stripped 2 bases from V and 5 bases from J, with 10 bases between. CDR1 is SGDLS and CDR2 is YYNGEE in the germline V gene. TCRdb's copy holds only in-frame clones and misses some; the assay was immunoSEQ multiplex PCR. The data hold about 50,000 clones, with around 86% observed a single time. The clonotype comes from an adult with an advanced solid tumor such as melanoma, head and neck, liver or kidney cancer. The J gene is TRBJ1-4, the V gene TRBV9; possible D gene TRBD1, 5 bases. The sample here was CD4+ or CD8+ T cells sorted from blood, taken in a trial of the OX40 agonist ivuxolimab. The CDR3 protein is CASSVGQLNEKLFF. The CDR3 DNA reads as TGTGCCAGCAGCGTGGGGCAGTTAAATGAAAAACTGTTTTTT.